The next 15 T cell receptor beta chains were all read from a single sample in a study of cytomegalovirus exposure and HLA in healthy donors. The PCR ran on 60 Vbeta and 13 Jbeta primers. TCRdb keeps only in-frame clones here, not all; method: immunoSEQ multiplex PCR. Recorded for this sample: over 45,000 clones. The sample comprised PBMCs. These receptors originate from a woman between 18 and 29 years old in good health and CMV-seronegative.

This chain uses TRBV18 with TRBJ1-5; D unclear. The germline CDR1 and CDR2 sequences are KGHSH and LQKENI. Trimming cost V 3 bases and J 7 bases, with 13 bases left between them. CDR3 length: 14 amino acids. Here the CDR3 DNA reads TGTGCCAGCTCACCGGAGGCAGGAGGGCAGCCCCAGCATTTT. Protein product: CASSPEAGGQPQHF.

Of note for this clone: Additional DNA sequences in this sample encode the identical CDR3. The chain joins TRBV5-1 to TRBJ1-6, with D possibly matching TRBD1 (6 bases). The CDR3 is 17 amino acids. CDR1 and CDR2 (germline): SGHRS, YFSETQ. Trimming took off 4 bases at V and 4 bases at J, with 18 bases between the two ends. The CDR3 DNA follows: TGCGCCAGCAGCCTAACCGTACAGGGAGGGTATAATTCACCCCTCCACTTT. Translation: CASSLTVQGGYNSPLHF.

The chain links TRBV11-3 to TRBJ2-5, with a weak D call TRBD1 (5 bases). This CDR3 comprises 15 residues. V was shortened by 6 bases and J by 4 bases, with 18 bases between the two germline ends. Germline CDR1 is SGHNT and CDR2 is YENEEA. The CDR3 coding sequence is TGTGCCAGCAGGGCCGGAGTTTCAAGGGGAGAGACCCAGTACTTC. It encodes CASRAGVSRGETQYF.

The CDR3 sequence is CSVKTPGVVNEQFF. The DNA of the CDR3 is TGCAGCGTTAAAACTCCCGGGGTAGTCAATGAGCAGTTCTTC. The chain is built from TRBV29-1 and TRBJ2-1; D possibly corresponds to TRBD2 (5 bases). The CDR3 contains 14 residues. Germline V gives CDR1 SQVTM, CDR2 ANQGSEA. V gave up 5 bases and J gave up 6 bases, with 17 bases separating them.

This chain joins TRBV28 and TRBJ1-4; 7 bases are a match to TRBD1. V dropped 6 bases and J dropped 6; count of bases not matched to a gene: 7. Germline assignment: CDR1 MDHEN and CDR2 SYDVKM. The CDR3 sequence is 14 residues long. Written as DNA, the CDR3 is TGTGCCAGCAGGTTCCTTGACAGGGATGAAAAACTGTTTTTT. Residues: CASRFLDRDEKLFF.

The rearrangement joins TRBV6-1 to TRBJ1-2, with D possibly matching TRBD1 (5 bases). There are 14 residues in the CDR3. Germline-derived CDR1 and CDR2 are MNHNS and SASEGT. V shed 10 bases and J shed 2 bases, with 17 bases lying between them. CDR3 sequence: CAIRIRQPNYGYTF. CDR3 coding DNA: TGTGCCATCAGGATAAGACAGCCGAACTATGGCTACACCTTC.

The chain couples TRBV11-2 to TRBJ1-4, with D unclear. Trimming took 5 bases from V and 3 from J, leaving 7 bases between them. Germline assignment: CDR1 SGHAT and CDR2 FQNNGV. The CDR3 is made up of 13 amino acids. The CDR3 nucleotides read TGTGCCAGCAGCAGAGGTTCTAATGAAAAACTGTTTTTT. Its translation is CASSRGSNEKLFF.

The chain couples TRBV19 to TRBJ2-7, with 11 bases that match TRBD1. The CDR3 contains 13 residues. V trimming: 10 bases; J trimming: 6 bases; junction bases outside the gene matches: 8. Germline V gene lookup returns CDR1 LNHDA and CDR2 SQIVND (reference sequence). Here the CDR3 DNA reads TGTGCCACCGAGGGGACAGGGGGGGGCGAGCAGTACTTC. Translation gives CATEGTGGGEQYF.

The chain has TRBV4-1 and TRBJ2-7; D unresolved. V lost 4 bases, J lost 2 bases, and 9 bases lay in between. This CDR3 spans 13 amino acids. CDR1 and CDR2 from the germline V gene are MGHRA and YSYEKL. CDR3 bases: TGCGCCAGCAGCCGTGGCGGAGCCTACGAGCAGTACTTC. The encoded protein is CASSRGGAYEQYF.

The chain carries TRBV7-2 and TRBJ2-5; D possibly corresponds to TRBD2 (7 bases). Germline CDR1 reads SGHTA; CDR2 reads FQGNSA. V shed 0 bases and J shed 4 bases, with 12 bases lying between them. The CDR3 totals 15 residues. The CDR3 nucleotides read TGTGCCAGCAGCTTAGCGGGCGGGGGCGGAGAGACCCAGTACTTC. Protein: CASSLAGGGGETQYF.

The chain couples TRBV29-1 to TRBJ1-2; the match to TRBD1 covers 8 bases. Germline lookup yields CDR1 SQVTM and CDR2 ANQGSEA. CDR3 length: 14 residues. The trim removed 4 bases at V and 4 bases at J, leaving 8 bases unmatched. Written as DNA, the CDR3 is TGCAGCGTTGTCTCGGACAGGGATTCCTATGGCTACACCTTC. Translated, it gives CSVVSDRDSYGYTF.

The chain is built from TRBV11-2 and TRBJ2-5, with D tentatively TRBD2 (5 bases). Between the trimmed V and J ends, which lost 2 bases and 1 base, there was a span of 11 bases. The CDR3 is 15 residues long. Germline values: CDR1 SGHAT, CDR2 FQNNGV. The CDR3 is CASSLQAAIQETQYF. CDR3 bases: TGTGCCAGCAGCTTACAAGCGGCGATCCAAGAGACCCAGTACTTC.

V is TRBV2 and J is TRBJ2-7; TRBD2 matches at 12 bases. There are 14 residues in the CDR3. Germline-derived CDR1 and CDR2 are SNHLY and FYNNEI. The trim removed 5 bases at V and 4 bases at J, leaving 3 bases unmatched. The CDR3 nucleotides read TGTGCCAGCAGTCAGACTAGCGGGGGATACGAGCAGTACTTC. It specifies CASSQTSGGYEQYF.

This rearrangement joins TRBV9 to TRBJ1-1, with a weak D call TRBD1 (6 bases). Germline CDR1 is SGDLS and CDR2 is YYNGEE. V shed 5 bases and J shed 0 bases, with 14 bases lying between them. The CDR3 totals 15 residues. The CDR3 loop is CASSRGGGMNTEAFF. The CDR3, as DNA: TGTGCCAGCAGTCGGGGAGGGGGGATGAACACTGAAGCTTTCTTT.

The chain is built from TRBV5-1 and TRBJ2-7; TRBD1 matches 8 bases. Per the germline V gene, CDR1 is SGHRS and CDR2 is YFSETQ. V lost 4 bases to trimming and J lost 0 bases; unmatched junction nucleotides: 6. The CDR3 consists of 15 residues. CDR3: CASSTQGAVSYEQYF. The CDR3 DNA reads as TGCGCCAGCAGCACCCAGGGGGCGGTCTCCTACGAGCAGTACTTC.